This T cell receptor beta chain was recorded in a study of graft-versus-host responses after intestinal transplantation. Study summary: After anti-thymocyte globulin induction, recipients took tacrolimus and steroids for 3 to 4 years.

Method: immunoSEQ multiplex PCR; TCRdb's copy keeps in-frame clones and lacks some. This sample has under 25,000 clones, with around 80% found just once. The CDR3 consists of 16 residues. The germline V gene encodes CDR1 LNHDA and CDR2 SQIVND (reference sequence). The V segment lost 0 bases and the J segment 2 bases; nucleotides outside the gene matches: 0. Study results and limitations: Peak levels of circulating GvH clones tracked with early post-transplant HvG declines. Recipient marrow contained GvH clones, some of which appeared first in ileum or blood.

On this clone itself: What it recognizes is unknown.

The starting material was unstimulated CD8+ T cells sorted from spleen or lymph node cells, obtained before transplant. The sequence came from a human donor who was the organ donor for an intestinal transplant. The rearrangement uses TRBV19 and TRBJ2-1; 11 nucleotides match TRBD2. The CDR3 DNA reads as TGTGCCAGTAGTATAGATAGCGGGAGGGCCTACAATGAGCAGTTCTTC. This translates into CASSIDSGRAYNEQFF.